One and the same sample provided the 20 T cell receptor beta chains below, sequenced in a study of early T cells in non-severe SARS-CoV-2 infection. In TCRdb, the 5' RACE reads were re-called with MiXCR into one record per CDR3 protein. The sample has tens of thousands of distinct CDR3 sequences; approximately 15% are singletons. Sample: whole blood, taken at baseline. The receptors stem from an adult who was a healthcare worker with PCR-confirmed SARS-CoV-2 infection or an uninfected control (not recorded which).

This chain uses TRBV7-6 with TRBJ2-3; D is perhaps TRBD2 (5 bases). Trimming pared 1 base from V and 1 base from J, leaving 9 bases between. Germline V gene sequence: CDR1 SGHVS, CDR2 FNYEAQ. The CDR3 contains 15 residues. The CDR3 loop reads CASSLGPAGTDTQYF. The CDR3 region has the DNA TGTGCCAGCAGCTTAGGCCCAGCGGGCACAGATACGCAGTATTTT. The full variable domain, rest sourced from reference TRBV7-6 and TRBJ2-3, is GAGVSQSPRYKVTKRGQDVALRCDPISGHVSLYWYRQALGQGPEFLTYFNYEAQQDKSGLPNDRFSAERPEGSISTLTIQRTEQRDSAMYRCASSLGPAGTDTQYFGPGTRLTVL.

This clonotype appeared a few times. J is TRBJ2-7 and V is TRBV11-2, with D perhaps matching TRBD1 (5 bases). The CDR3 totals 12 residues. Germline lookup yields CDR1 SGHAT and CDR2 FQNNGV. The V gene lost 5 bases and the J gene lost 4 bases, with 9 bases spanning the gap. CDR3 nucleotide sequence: TGTGCCAGCAGCACTCAGGGTTACGAGCAGTACTTC. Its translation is CASSTQGYEQYF.

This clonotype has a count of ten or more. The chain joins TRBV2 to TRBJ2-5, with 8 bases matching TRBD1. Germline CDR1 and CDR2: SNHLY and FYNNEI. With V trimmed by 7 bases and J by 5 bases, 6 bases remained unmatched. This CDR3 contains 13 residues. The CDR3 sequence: CASITDREETQYF. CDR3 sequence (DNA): TGTGCCAGCATCACGGACAGGGAGGAGACCCAGTACTTC.

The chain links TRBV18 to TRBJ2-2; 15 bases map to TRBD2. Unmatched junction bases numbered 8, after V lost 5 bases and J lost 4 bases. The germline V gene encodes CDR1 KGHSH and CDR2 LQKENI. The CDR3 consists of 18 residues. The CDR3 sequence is CASSSGLAGGVGTGELFF. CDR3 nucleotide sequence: TGTGCCAGCTCATCCGGACTAGCGGGAGGGGTCGGCACCGGGGAGCTGTTTTTT.

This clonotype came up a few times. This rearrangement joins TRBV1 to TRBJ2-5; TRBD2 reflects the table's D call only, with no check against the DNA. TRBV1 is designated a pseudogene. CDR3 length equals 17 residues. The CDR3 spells CTSSPTGLAGGLETQYF. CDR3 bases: TGCACCAGCAGCCCCACCGGACTAGCGGGAGGGTTGGAGACCCAGTACTTC.

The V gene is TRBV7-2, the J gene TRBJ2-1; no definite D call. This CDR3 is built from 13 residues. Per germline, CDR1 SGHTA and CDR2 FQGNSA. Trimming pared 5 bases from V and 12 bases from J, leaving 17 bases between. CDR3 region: CASSPPEKGAQFF. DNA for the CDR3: TGTGCCAGCAGCCCGCCCGAAAAGGGCGCGCAGTTCTTC.

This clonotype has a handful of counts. The DNA for the CDR3 is TGTGCCAGCAGTCAACCGGGACAGGCTCAATCCTACGAGCAGTACTTC. This codes for CASSQPGQAQSYEQYF. The gene calls are TRBV28 and TRBJ2-7; TRBD1 matches 8 bases. Trimming at V came to 5 bases and at J to 1 base, leaving 10 bases not matched to a gene. Germline V lookup: CDR1 MDHEN, CDR2 SYDVKM. This CDR3 contains 16 residues.

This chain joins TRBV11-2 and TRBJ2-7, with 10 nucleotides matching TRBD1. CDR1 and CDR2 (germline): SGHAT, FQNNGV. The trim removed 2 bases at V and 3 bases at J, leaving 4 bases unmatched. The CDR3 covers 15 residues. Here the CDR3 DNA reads TGTGCCAGCAGCTTAAAGGACAGGGGGAACTACGAGCAGTACTTC. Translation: CASSLKDRGNYEQYF.

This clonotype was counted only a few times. In nucleotides, the CDR3 is TGTGCCAGCAGTCCTAAAGCGGGAGGAGCCTACAATGAGCAGTTCTTC. Translating gives CASSPKAGGAYNEQFF. J is TRBJ2-1 and V is TRBV28; 9 positions agree with TRBD2. Germline values: CDR1 MDHEN, CDR2 SYDVKM. V lost 5 bases, J lost 2 bases, and 7 bases stayed unmatched. This CDR3 region has 16 residues.

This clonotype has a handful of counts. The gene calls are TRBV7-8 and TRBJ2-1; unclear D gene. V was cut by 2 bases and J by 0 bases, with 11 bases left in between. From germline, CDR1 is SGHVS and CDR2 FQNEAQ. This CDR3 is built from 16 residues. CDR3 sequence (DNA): TGTGCCAGCAGCTTAAAATCCCGGGTCTCCTACAATGAGCAGTTCTTC. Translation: CASSLKSRVSYNEQFF.

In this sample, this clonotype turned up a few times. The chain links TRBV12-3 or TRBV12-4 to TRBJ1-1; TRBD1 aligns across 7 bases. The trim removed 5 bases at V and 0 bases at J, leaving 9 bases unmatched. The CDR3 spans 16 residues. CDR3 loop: CASSHRQGPMNTEAFF. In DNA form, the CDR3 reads TGTGCCAGCAGTCACCGACAGGGTCCCATGAACACTGAAGCTTTCTTT.

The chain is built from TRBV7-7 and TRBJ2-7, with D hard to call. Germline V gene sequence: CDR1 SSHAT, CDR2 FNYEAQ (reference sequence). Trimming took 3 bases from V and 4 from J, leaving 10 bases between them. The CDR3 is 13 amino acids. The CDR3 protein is CASSFQSGYEQYF. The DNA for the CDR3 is TGTGCCAGCAGCTTTCAGTCCGGATACGAGCAGTACTTC. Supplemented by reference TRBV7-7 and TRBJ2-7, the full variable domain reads GAGVSQSPRYKVTKRGQDVTLRCDPISSHATLYWYQQALGQGPEFLTYFNYEAQPDKSGLPSDRFSAERPEGSISTLTIQRTEQRDSAMYRCASSFQSGYEQYFGPGTRLTVT.

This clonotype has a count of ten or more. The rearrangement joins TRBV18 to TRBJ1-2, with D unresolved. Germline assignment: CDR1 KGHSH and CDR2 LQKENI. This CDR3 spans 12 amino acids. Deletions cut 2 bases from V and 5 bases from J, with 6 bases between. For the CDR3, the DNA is TGTGCCAGCTCACCAGGAGGTTATGGCTACACCTTC. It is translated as CASSPGGYGYTF.

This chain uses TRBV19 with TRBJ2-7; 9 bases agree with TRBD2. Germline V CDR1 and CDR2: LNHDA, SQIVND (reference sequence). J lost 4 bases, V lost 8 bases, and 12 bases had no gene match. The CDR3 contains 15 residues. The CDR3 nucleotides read TGTGCCAGTTCTCCTCGCGGGAGGGCCCCTTACGAGCAGTACTTC. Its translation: CASSPRGRAPYEQYF. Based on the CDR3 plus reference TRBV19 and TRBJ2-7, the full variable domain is DGGITQSPKYLFRKEGQNVTLSCEQNLNHDAMYWYRQDPGQGLRLIYYSQIVNDFQKGDIAEGYSVSREKKESFPLTVTSAQKNPTAFYLCASSPRGRAPYEQYFGPGTRLTVT.

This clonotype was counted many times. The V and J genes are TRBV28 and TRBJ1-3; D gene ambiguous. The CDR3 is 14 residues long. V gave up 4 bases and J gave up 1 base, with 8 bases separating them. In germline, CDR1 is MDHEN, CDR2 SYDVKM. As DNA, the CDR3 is TGTGCCAGCAGTTCGCGGGATTCTGGAAACACCATATATTTT. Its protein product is CASSSRDSGNTIYF.

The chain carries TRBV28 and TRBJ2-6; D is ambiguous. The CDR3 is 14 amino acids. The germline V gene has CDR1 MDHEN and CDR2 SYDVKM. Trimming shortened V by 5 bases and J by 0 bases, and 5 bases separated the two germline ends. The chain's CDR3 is CASSTSSGANVLTF. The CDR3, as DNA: TGTGCCAGCAGTACATCCTCTGGGGCCAACGTCCTGACTTTC.

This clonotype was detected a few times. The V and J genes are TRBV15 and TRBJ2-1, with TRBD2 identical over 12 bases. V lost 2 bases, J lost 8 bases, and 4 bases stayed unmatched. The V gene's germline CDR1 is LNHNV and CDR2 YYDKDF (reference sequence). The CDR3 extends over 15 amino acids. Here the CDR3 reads CATSRPTSGSDEQFF. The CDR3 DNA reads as TGTGCCACCAGCAGACCGACTAGCGGGAGCGATGAGCAGTTCTTC.

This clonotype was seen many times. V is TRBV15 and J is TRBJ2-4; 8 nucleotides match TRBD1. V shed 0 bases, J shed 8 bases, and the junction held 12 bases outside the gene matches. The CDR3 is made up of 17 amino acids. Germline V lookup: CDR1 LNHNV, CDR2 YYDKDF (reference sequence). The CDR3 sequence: CATSRDPPSGQGHIQYF. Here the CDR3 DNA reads TGTGCCACCAGCAGAGATCCCCCCTCCGGACAGGGACACATTCAGTACTTC.

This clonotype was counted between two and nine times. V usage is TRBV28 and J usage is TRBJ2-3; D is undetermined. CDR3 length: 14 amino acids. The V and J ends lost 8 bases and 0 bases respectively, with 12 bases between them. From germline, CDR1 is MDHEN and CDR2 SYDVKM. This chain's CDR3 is CASVESHSTDTQYF. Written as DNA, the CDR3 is TGTGCCAGCGTGGAGTCCCATAGCACAGATACGCAGTATTTT.

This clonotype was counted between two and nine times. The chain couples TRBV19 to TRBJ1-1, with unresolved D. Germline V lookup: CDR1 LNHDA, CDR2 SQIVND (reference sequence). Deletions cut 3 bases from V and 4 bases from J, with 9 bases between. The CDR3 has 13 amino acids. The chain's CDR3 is CASSMEWGTEAFF. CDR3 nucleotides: TGTGCCAGTAGTATGGAGTGGGGCACTGAAGCTTTCTTT.